The 22 T cell receptor beta chains listed next were all sequenced from one sample in a study of cytomegalovirus exposure and HLA in healthy donors. 60 Vbeta and 13 Jbeta primers were used in PCR. Measured with immunoSEQ multiplex PCR; TCRdb has only the in-frame clones, and not every one. The sample table includes approximately 100,000 clones. Input material: PBMCs. The receptors were gathered from a middle-aged man in good health and CMV-seronegative.

V is TRBV5-5 and J is TRBJ1-5, with TRBD1 as a possible D gene (6 bases). CDR1 and CDR2 (germline): SGHKS, YYEKEE (reference sequence). The germline V and J ends were trimmed by 1 base and 0 bases, with 8 bases remaining between them. The CDR3 loop spans 15 amino acids. CDR3 bases: TGTGCCAGCAGCTTGACAGGGAGTAGCAATCAGCCCCAGCATTTT. Translation gives CASSLTGSSNQPQHF.

The V call is TRBV19, the J call TRBJ2-1, with 13 bases lining up with TRBD2. This CDR3 contains 15 residues. V lost 7 bases to trimming and J lost 2 bases; unmatched junction nucleotides: 2. CDR1 and CDR2 from the germline V gene are LNHDA and SQIVND (reference sequence). The CDR3 is CASMGTSGAYNEQFF. The CDR3 coding sequence is TGTGCCAGTATGGGGACTAGCGGGGCCTACAATGAGCAGTTCTTC.

The chain couples TRBV11-2 to TRBJ2-1; 10 bases line up with TRBD2. Germline V gene lookup returns CDR1 SGHAT and CDR2 FQNNGV. The length of the CDR3 is 16 residues. Losses at the gene ends were 5 bases for V and 5 bases for J; bases not matched to a gene: 9. The CDR3 reads CASSARGGLANNEQFF. CDR3 nucleotides: TGTGCCAGCAGCGCACGGGGGGGACTAGCGAACAATGAGCAGTTCTTC.

The rearrangement links TRBV14 to TRBJ2-5; D gene ambiguous. The CDR3 has 14 amino acids. Germline V gene data show CDR1 as SGHDN and CDR2 as FVKESK. V gave up 3 bases and J gave up 2 bases, with 10 bases separating them. CDR3 residues: CASSQLRRQETQYF. The CDR3 nucleotides read TGTGCCAGCAGCCAGCTCCGGAGACAAGAGACCCAGTACTTC.

The chain uses TRBV6-1 and TRBJ1-2, with 8 positions matching TRBD1. Germline V gives CDR1 MNHNS, CDR2 SASEGT. Germline trimming cut 2 bases from V and 5 bases from J; bases unmatched to any gene: 7. The CDR3 is 15 amino acids. The CDR3 loop reads CASSENWQGAYGYTF. As DNA, the CDR3 is TGTGCCAGCAGTGAAAATTGGCAGGGGGCTTATGGCTACACCTTC.

This chain links TRBV7-2 with TRBJ2-1; D is unclear. The V end was cut by 3 bases, the J end by 8 bases, with 5 bases between. CDR1 and CDR2 (germline): SGHTA, FQGNSA. CDR3 length equals 11 residues. CDR3 loop: CASSFDYEQFF. CDR3 DNA: TGTGCCAGCAGCTTCGACTATGAGCAGTTCTTC.

J is TRBJ2-2 and V is TRBV19, with 8 bases identical to TRBD1. From germline, CDR1 is LNHDA and CDR2 SQIVND (reference sequence). This CDR3 contains 15 residues. J was trimmed by 2 bases and V by 5 bases; bases with no gene match: 4. The DNA for the CDR3 is TGTGCCAGTAGTTGGGACAGGAGTAACACCGGGGAGCTGTTTTTT. As protein: CASSWDRSNTGELFF. The full variable domain, rest sourced from reference TRBV19 and TRBJ2-2, is DGGITQSPKYLFRKEGQNVTLSCEQNLNHDAMYWYRQDPGQGLRLIYYSQIVNDFQKGDIAEGYSVSREKKESFPLTVTSAQKNPTAFYLCASSWDRSNTGELFFGEGSRLTVL.

CDR3 loop: CASSKYRDPSAKNIQYF. For the CDR3, the DNA is TGTGCCAGCTCAAAATACAGGGATCCCTCGGCAAAAAACATTCAGTACTTC. The V gene is TRBV18, the J gene TRBJ2-4, with TRBD1 as a possible D gene (6 bases). CDR1 and CDR2 from the germline V gene are KGHSH and LQKENI. V was shortened by 5 bases and J by 4 bases, with 21 bases between the two germline ends. There are 17 residues in the CDR3.

The rearrangement joins TRBV7-7 to TRBJ2-1, with unresolved D. The V end was cut by 0 bases, the J end by 9 bases, with 15 bases between. Per germline, CDR1 SSHAT and CDR2 FNYEAQ (reference sequence). The CDR3 runs to 15 residues. CDR3 region: CASSLARQPGFEQFF. CDR3 DNA sequence: TGTGCCAGCAGCTTAGCGAGGCAGCCCGGGTTTGAGCAGTTCTTC.

The chain joins TRBV10-2 to TRBJ2-3, with D unresolved. V was cut by 6 bases and J by 0 bases, with 7 bases left in between. Germline CDR1 reads WSHSY; CDR2 reads SAAADI. CDR3 length: 13 residues. The CDR3 DNA sequence: TGCGCCAGCAGGTTTACTAGCACAGATACGCAGTATTTT. This encodes CASRFTSTDTQYF.

This chain uses TRBV19 with TRBJ2-2; TRBD2 matches 7 bases. The CDR3 contains 15 residues. In germline, CDR1 is LNHDA, CDR2 SQIVND (reference sequence). The J segment lost 4 bases and the V segment lost 7 bases, leaving 9 bases of the junction unmatched. Here the CDR3 reads CASNNLWEGTGELFF. Here the CDR3 DNA reads TGTGCCAGTAACAACCTCTGGGAGGGCACCGGGGAGCTGTTTTTT.

Concerning this clone itself: Compared with germline, one end of the junction differs, possibly owing to a read error. This chain connects TRBV19 to TRBJ1-1; D perhaps matches TRBD1 (6 bases). Germline V gene lookup returns CDR1 LNHDA and CDR2 SQIVND (reference sequence). The CDR3 has 13 amino acids. The CDR3 spells CASRDSGDAEALF. Written as DNA, the CDR3 is TGTGCCAGCAGAGATTCAGGGGACGCTGAAGCTCTCTTT.

V gene TRBV4-3 combines with J gene TRBJ1-5, with D uncertain. The CDR3 has 15 residues. Per germline, CDR1 LGHNA and CDR2 YSLEER. Trimming removed 6 bases at V and 5 bases at J, with 17 bases between. CDR3 DNA sequence: TGCGCCAGCAGTCCAAGTATTTACAGCTATCAGCCCCAGCATTTT. Translation: CASSPSIYSYQPQHF.

Points on this clone: Other DNA sequences in this sample translate to the same CDR3. The genes are TRBV7-9 and TRBJ2-1, with D possibly TRBD2 on 6 matching bases. Germline V gene lookup returns CDR1 SEHNR and CDR2 FQNEAQ (reference sequence). The CDR3 runs 17 residues. V lost 9 bases and J 8 bases, leaving 29 bases between the germline ends. The CDR3 bases are TGTGCCAGTAGCAACCCCGACGTCGGGACTCACTTCGATGAGCAGTTCTTC. Protein: CASSNPDVGTHFDEQFF.

The gene calls are TRBV11-2 and TRBJ1-1, with 7 bases aligning to TRBD1. Per the germline V gene, CDR1 is SGHAT and CDR2 is FQNNGV. The CDR3 runs to 15 residues. V dropped 2 bases and J dropped 3; count of bases not matched to a gene: 6. The CDR3 nucleotides read TGTGCCAGCAGCTTAACAGGGGAAATCGACACTGAAGCTTTCTTT. Its protein is CASSLTGEIDTEAFF. Full variable domain (rest looked up from reference TRBV11-2 and TRBJ1-1): EAGVAQSPRYKIIEKRQSVAFWCNPISGHATLYWYQQILGQGPKLLIQFQNNGVVDDSQLPKDRFSAERLKGVDSTLKIQPAKLEDSAVYLCASSLTGEIDTEAFFGQGTRLTVV.

The gene calls are TRBV30 and TRBJ2-6; 8 bases line up with TRBD2. After removal of 5 bases from V and 4 bases from J, the junction contained 16 bases not matched to a gene. The CDR3 spans 18 residues. CDR1 and CDR2 (germline): GTSNPN, SVGIG (reference sequence). DNA for the CDR3: TGTGCCTGGGTAAAAGCCGCGGGGGGCCCACGAGGGGCCAACGTCCTGACTTTC. Translation: CAWVKAAGGPRGANVLTF.

The rearrangement links TRBV27 to TRBJ2-2, with no clear D. This CDR3 has 13 amino acids. Between the trimmed V and J ends, which lost 5 bases and 5 bases, there was a span of 9 bases. Germline assignment: CDR1 MNHEY and CDR2 SMNVEV (reference sequence). In nucleotides, the CDR3 is TGTGCCAGCAGTCGCACTCCTACCGGGGAGCTGTTTTTT. It translates to CASSRTPTGELFF.

This chain links TRBV15 with TRBJ2-7, with D maybe TRBD1 (5 bases). V shed 0 bases and J shed 2 bases, with 14 bases lying between them. The CDR3 consists of 16 residues. CDR1 is LNHNV, CDR2 YYDKDF, per germline (reference sequence). DNA for the CDR3: TGTGCCACCAGCAGAGATGACCAGGGTCCTGCCTACGAGCAGTACTTC. It is translated as CATSRDDQGPAYEQYF.

The chain links TRBV2 to TRBJ2-7; the match to TRBD2 covers 7 bases. CDR3 size: 15 residues. Per germline, CDR1 SNHLY and CDR2 FYNNEI. Germline trimming cut 4 bases from V and 2 bases from J; bases unmatched to any gene: 8. The CDR3 nucleotides are TGTGCCAGCAGTGTAACGGGAGGCTCCCCCTACGAGCAGTACTTC. Translation: CASSVTGGSPYEQYF.

The CDR3 protein is CAWSVTGNQPQHF. CDR3 nucleotides: TGTGCCTGGAGTGTTACAGGTAATCAGCCCCAGCATTTT. The rearrangement links TRBV30 to TRBJ1-5; possibly TRBD1 for D (5 bases). CDR1 GTSNPN and CDR2 SVGIG come from the germline V gene (reference sequence). Trimming took off 0 bases at V and 4 bases at J, with 7 bases between the two ends. The CDR3 spans 13 residues.

The rearrangement uses TRBV7-8 and TRBJ1-3; 8 bases are shared with TRBD1. J gave up 2 bases and V 5 bases, and 2 bases lay outside the gene matches. From germline, CDR1 is SGHVS and CDR2 FQNEAQ. The CDR3 runs 14 residues. The CDR3 bases are TGTGCCAGCAGCCCACAGGGGGCTGGAAACACCATATATTTT. Translated: CASSPQGAGNTIYF.

This CDR3 reads CASRSARGYEQYF. Written as DNA, the CDR3 is TGTGCCAGCAGGAGCGCCCGCGGGTACGAGCAGTACTTC. The V and J genes are TRBV28 and TRBJ2-7; D possibly corresponds to TRBD2 (5 bases). The germline CDR1 and CDR2 sequences are MDHEN and SYDVKM. The CDR3 is 13 amino acids. V was clipped by 6 bases and J by 4 bases, with 13 bases between them. Looking up the rest from reference TRBV28 and TRBJ2-7 gives the full variable domain: DVKVTQSSRYLVKRTGEKVFLECVQDMDHENMFWYRQDPGLGLRLIYFSYDVKMKEKGDIPEGYSVSREKKERFSLILESASTNQTSMYLCASRSARGYEQYFGPGTRLTVT.